Presented here are 8 T cell receptor beta chains from one specimen sequenced in a study of blood T cell repertoires in COVID-19. Some clones are missing from TCRdb's copy, which holds only in-frame ones; the method was immunoSEQ multiplex PCR. The data contain 110,000 to 150,000 clones, around 82% of them seen just once; the ten biggest clones take up 3.5% to 4.5%. Sequencing input: peripheral blood. The receptors here all came from a man in his sixties with acute or convalescent COVID-19.

This clone was observed a few times. The chain joins TRBV30 to TRBJ2-7, with 8 bases fitting TRBD1. Unmatched junction bases numbered 3, after V lost 0 bases and J lost 2 bases. This CDR3 region has 14 residues. The V gene's germline CDR1 is GTSNPN and CDR2 SVGIG (reference sequence). This chain's CDR3 is CAWSVWDRTYEQYF. Here the CDR3 DNA reads TGTGCCTGGAGTGTGTGGGACAGGACCTACGAGCAGTACTTC.

V usage is TRBV10-3 and J usage is TRBJ1-3, with no clear D. The CDR3 is 11 amino acids. Germline CDR1 and CDR2: ENHRY and SYGVKD. The V end lost 4 bases, the J end lost 7 bases, and 5 bases lay between the germline ends. Here the CDR3 reads CAISAGNTIYF. CDR3 DNA: TGTGCCATCAGTGCGGGTAACACCATATATTTT.

This chain joins TRBV5-4 and TRBJ2-3; weak D call: TRBD1 (6 bases). With 4 bases removed from V and 5 bases from J, the gap between germline ends came to 14 bases. Looked up from germline, CDR1 is SGHNT and CDR2 is YYREEE (reference sequence). The CDR3 totals 14 residues. CDR3 protein: CASSLRQAQDTQYF. CDR3 coding DNA: TGTGCCAGCAGCCTGAGACAGGCACAAGATACGCAGTATTTT.

The chain uses TRBV28 and TRBJ1-1; D is unresolved. V dropped 6 bases and J dropped 7 bases, with 9 bases sitting between them. There are 11 residues in the CDR3. CDR1 and CDR2 (germline): MDHEN, SYDVKM. The DNA of the CDR3 is TGTGCCAGCAGCCAATACTATGAAGCTTTCTTT. Its protein product is CASSQYYEAFF.

The V and J genes are TRBV6-6 and TRBJ2-3; tentative D call: TRBD2 (6 bases). Germline-derived CDR1 and CDR2 are MNHNY and SVGAGI (reference sequence). V was cut by 5 bases and J by 2 bases, with 14 bases left in between. This CDR3 has 15 amino acids. The CDR3 loop is CASSQVRDLTDTQYF. DNA of the CDR3: TGTGCCAGCAGTCAGGTGCGGGACCTCACAGATACGCAGTATTTT.

This clone was recorded only once. The J gene is TRBJ2-7, the V gene TRBV10-3, with D possibly matching TRBD1 (6 bases). The ends were cut back, 4 bases at V and 4 bases at J, with 23 bases in the middle. Germline CDR1 is ENHRY and CDR2 is SYGVKD. This CDR3 has 17 residues. CDR3 sequence reads: CAISGSADSRVFYEQYF. The CDR3 DNA is TGTGCCATCAGTGGTTCCGCGGACAGCCGAGTCTTTTACGAGCAGTACTTC.

This chain uses TRBV19 with TRBJ2-7, with 7 bases identical to TRBD1. Per germline, CDR1 LNHDA and CDR2 SQIVND (reference sequence). V lost 6 bases, J lost 4 bases, and 15 bases stayed unmatched. The CDR3 spans 16 residues. CDR3: CASSSDPGTAGYEQYF. CDR3 nucleotides: TGTGCCAGTAGCTCTGATCCCGGGACAGCAGGGTACGAGCAGTACTTC.

J is TRBJ2-3 and V is TRBV25-1; TRBD1 agrees at 7 bases. After removal of 10 bases from V and 2 bases from J, the junction contained 9 bases not matched to a gene. This CDR3 spans 14 amino acids. CDR1 and CDR2 from the germline V gene are MGHDK and SYGVNS. In DNA form, the CDR3 reads TGTGCCACCTGTTCAGGGGGTCACACAGATACGCAGTATTTT. Protein: CATCSGGHTDTQYF.